A single sample gave rise to the 20 T cell receptor beta chains below, sequenced in a study of T-cell memory formation after mild COVID-19. MiXCR, applied by TCRdb to the 5' RACE reads, yields one record per CDR3 protein. The profile shows 550,000 to 700,000 distinct CDR3 sequences, roughly 17% of them singletons. The sample taken for sequencing was PBMCs or a T cell subset sorted from them (not recorded which). All receptors derive from an adult woman who had mild COVID-19 (a few samples of this study predate the infection). Cell type and time point are not known.

J is TRBJ2-3 and V is TRBV11-3; 9 bases align to TRBD2. CDR1 is SGHNT, CDR2 YENEEA, per germline. With V trimmed by 3 bases and J by 0 bases, 10 bases remained unmatched. This CDR3 is 18 amino acids long. The CDR3 nucleotides read TGTGCCAGCAGCTTTGGAGGGCGGGGGGGCTGGAGCACAGATACGCAGTATTTT. Protein sequence: CASSFGGRGGWSTDTQYF. The full variable domain, completed using reference TRBV11-3 and TRBJ2-3, is EAGVVQSPRYKIIEKKQPVAFWCNPISGHNTLYWYLQNLGQGPELLIRYENEEAVDDSQLPKDRFSAERLKGVDSTLKIQPAELGDSAVYLCASSFGGRGGWSTDTQYFGPGTRLTVL.

V gene TRBV19 combines with J gene TRBJ1-5; D perhaps matches TRBD1 (5 bases). The CDR3 is 16 residues long. Trimming left V 6 bases short and J 1 base short, with 16 bases between. The germline V gene has CDR1 LNHDA and CDR2 SQIVND (reference sequence). CDR3: CASSIGGTLSNQPQHF. CDR3 bases: TGTGCCAGTAGCATTGGGGGAACCTTAAGCAATCAGCCCCAGCATTTT.

V and J are TRBV19 and TRBJ2-3; weak D call: TRBD2 (5 bases). This CDR3 has 15 residues. V was pared by 1 base and J by 6 bases, with 14 bases between. Germline-derived CDR1 and CDR2 are LNHDA and SQIVND (reference sequence). CDR3 in DNA: TGTGCCAGTAGTATAGGAGGGTCCCATATGGATACGCAGTATTTT. This sequence encodes CASSIGGSHMDTQYF.

This clonotype was seen only a few times. The chain carries TRBV7-9 and TRBJ2-2; D unclear. The CDR3 totals 13 residues. Germline V gene sequence: CDR1 SEHNR, CDR2 FQNEAQ (reference sequence). V was trimmed by 1 base and J by 6 bases, leaving 6 bases between them. The CDR3 DNA reads TGTGCCAGCAGCTTAGTAGTATCCGGGGAGCTGTTTTTT. Its protein product is CASSLVVSGELFF.

J is TRBJ2-5 and V is TRBV5-1; D remains unclear. The germline V gene encodes CDR1 SGHRS and CDR2 YFSETQ. The CDR3 length is 17 residues. The V gene lost 2 bases and the J gene lost 3 bases, with 20 bases spanning the gap. The CDR3 sequence is CASSFGASTDSKETQYF. CDR3 bases: TGCGCCAGCAGCTTTGGTGCTTCGACGGATTCTAAAGAGACCCAGTACTTC. The full variable domain, in which reference TRBV5-1 and TRBJ2-5 provide the parts outside the CDR3, is KAGVTQTPRYLIKTRGQQVTLSCSPISGHRSVSWYQQTPGQGLQFLFEYFSETQRNKGNFPGRFSGRQFSNSRSEMNVSTLELGDSALYLCASSFGASTDSKETQYFGPGTRLLVL.

This rearrangement joins TRBV6-2 or TRBV6-3 to TRBJ1-1; D remains unclear. Per germline, CDR1 MNHEY and CDR2 SVGEGT. CDR3 length: 19 amino acids. V lost 6 bases, J lost 3 bases, and 29 bases lay in between. CDR3 nucleotides: TGTGCCAGCAGCCCCCGGCGCAAGTGGGCCCTCCTAGTTGACACTGAAGCTTTCTTT. Encoded protein: CASSPRRKWALLVDTEAFF.

This clonotype was detected a few times. The V gene is TRBV3-1, the J gene TRBJ2-2; maybe TRBD1 (6 bases). The CDR3 is made up of 16 amino acids. In germline, CDR1 is LGHDT, CDR2 YNNKEL (reference sequence). With 4 bases removed from V and 3 bases from J, the gap between germline ends came to 15 bases. The CDR3 DNA is TGTGCCAGCAGCCCAACAGGGCCCATATACACCGGGGAGCTGTTTTTT. Its protein is CASSPTGPIYTGELFF.

The CDR3 region is CSADRGYGYTF. The CDR3, as DNA: TGCAGTGCTGACAGGGGGTATGGCTACACCTTC. This rearrangement joins TRBV20-1 to TRBJ1-2; 9 bases line up with TRBD1. The V gene's germline CDR1 is DFQATT and CDR2 SNEGSKA (reference sequence). This CDR3 contains 11 residues. The V segment lost 5 bases and the J segment 5 bases; nucleotides outside the gene matches: 0.

This clonotype turned up a few times. The chain couples TRBV5-4 to TRBJ2-3, with D tentatively TRBD1 (5 bases). Looked up from germline, CDR1 is SGHNT and CDR2 is YYREEE (reference sequence). The length of the CDR3 is 19 residues. Between the trimmed V and J ends, which lost 0 bases and 1 base, there was a span of 21 bases. The CDR3 coding sequence is TGTGCCAGCAGCTTGGCCCATTTCAGGGCCGGCCGAGGCACAGATACGCAGTATTTT. It encodes CASSLAHFRAGRGTDTQYF. The whole variable domain, remainder taken from reference TRBV5-4 and TRBJ2-3, is ETGVTQSPTHLIKTRGQQVTLRCSSQSGHNTVSWYQQALGQGPQFIFQYYREEENGRGNFPPRFSGLQFPNYSSELNVNALELDDSALYLCASSLAHFRAGRGTDTQYFGPGTRLTVL.

In its sample, this clonotype was seen many times. The genes are TRBV4-3 and TRBJ2-7; D possibly corresponds to TRBD2 (6 bases). Per the germline V gene, CDR1 is LGHNA and CDR2 is YSLEER. V lost 2 bases, J lost 7 bases, and 18 bases lay in between. The CDR3 is 15 amino acids. This CDR3 reads CASSQRTGDWWEQYF. As DNA, the CDR3 is TGCGCCAGCAGCCAACGTACTGGGGACTGGTGGGAGCAGTACTTC.

This clonotype has only a few counts. The chain has TRBV20-1 and TRBJ1-4; a weak D match, TRBD1 (6 bases). The CDR3 covers 14 residues. V lost 1 base and J 7 bases, leaving 13 bases between the germline ends. Germline V CDR1 and CDR2: DFQATT, SNEGSKA (reference sequence). CDR3 amino acids: CSARAGARTEKLFF. CDR3 nucleotide sequence: TGCAGTGCTAGAGCGGGGGCTAGGACTGAAAAACTGTTTTTT.

The V and J genes are TRBV4-3 and TRBJ2-7; TRBD2 agrees at 14 bases. The CDR3 has 19 residues. Germline CDR1 reads LGHNA; CDR2 reads YSLEER. With 0 bases clipped from V and 2 bases from J, the junction kept 9 bases outside the gene matches. The CDR3 region has the DNA TGCGCCAGCAGCCAAGATCGAGGAGGACTAGCGGGAGGCACCTACGAGCAGTACTTC. Translating it yields CASSQDRGGLAGGTYEQYF.

The chain has TRBV6-2 or TRBV6-3 and TRBJ2-7, with D tentatively TRBD1 (6 bases). Trimming removed 6 bases from V and 2 bases from J, with 14 bases in between. Germline V gene sequence: CDR1 MNHEY, CDR2 SVGEGT. CDR3 length: 14 amino acids. CDR3 protein: CASSLGAVPYEQYF. As DNA, the CDR3 is TGTGCCAGCAGCCTGGGGGCGGTACCCTACGAGCAGTACTTC.

This clonotype was seen at least ten times. The chain carries TRBV3-1 and TRBJ2-5; a weak D match, TRBD1 (6 bases). The CDR3 covers 13 residues. Germline CDR1 LGHDT, CDR2 YNNKEL (reference sequence). Trimming cost V 4 bases and J 4 bases, with 10 bases left between them. The CDR3 is CASSPQGRETQYF. The CDR3 DNA is TGTGCCAGCAGCCCTCAGGGGAGAGAGACCCAGTACTTC.

The CDR3 loop reads CASSLEVADEQYF. The CDR3 nucleotides read TGTGCCAGCAGCTTAGAGGTCGCCGACGAGCAGTACTTC. V gene TRBV7-6 combines with J gene TRBJ2-7; no clear D gene. The V and J ends lost 1 base and 5 bases respectively, with 9 bases between them. CDR3 size: 13 residues. Looked up from germline, CDR1 is SGHVS and CDR2 is FNYEAQ.

Only a few counts were recorded for this clonotype. This chain joins TRBV24-1 and TRBJ2-1; tentatively, D is TRBD1 or TRBD2 (5 bases each). V lost 5 bases and J 9 bases, leaving 19 bases between the germline ends. Germline V gene sequence: CDR1 KGHDR, CDR2 SFDVKD. This CDR3 has 15 residues. The DNA of the CDR3 is TGTGCCACCAGTGTCTCGGTTCTCCCAGGGACTGAGCAGTTCTTC. This gives the protein CATSVSVLPGTEQFF.

This clonotype was seen a few times. J is TRBJ2-7 and V is TRBV18; D is ambiguous. CDR3 length: 15 residues. The V end was cut by 3 bases, the J end by 4 bases, with 16 bases between. Germline CDR1 and CDR2: KGHSH and LQKENI. CDR3: CASSPSLEQNYEQYF. The CDR3 DNA reads as TGTGCCAGCTCACCTAGTCTCGAACAAAATTACGAGCAGTACTTC.

The V call is TRBV6-5, the J call TRBJ2-7; 9 nucleotides align to TRBD1. Germline V gene sequence: CDR1 MNHEY, CDR2 SVGAGI. Trimming at V came to 2 bases and at J to 6 bases, leaving 5 bases not matched to a gene. The CDR3 spans 14 residues. CDR3 bases: TGTGCCAGCAGTTACCTCCGGGACAGGGCCGAGCAGTACTTC. Residues: CASSYLRDRAEQYF.

In this sample, this clonotype turned up a few times. The chain recombines TRBV4-3 with TRBJ2-5; D not certain. The germline CDR1 and CDR2 sequences are LGHNA and YSLEER. The CDR3 has 14 amino acids. V dropped 4 bases and J dropped 0 bases, with 9 bases sitting between them. CDR3 sequence reads: CASSLAAYQETQYF. CDR3 sequence (DNA): TGCGCCAGCAGCCTGGCGGCTTACCAAGAGACCCAGTACTTC.

This chain links TRBV12-3 or TRBV12-4 with TRBJ2-3, with no clear D. This CDR3 is 13 amino acids long. Trimming left V 7 bases short and J 4 bases short, with 12 bases between. The CDR3 region is CASTLWGADTQYF. The CDR3 region has the DNA TGTGCCAGCACTCTGTGGGGTGCAGATACGCAGTATTTT.